What follows are 16 T cell receptor beta chains derived from one specimen sequenced in a study of early T cells in non-severe SARS-CoV-2 infection. TCRdb used MiXCR to reprocess the 5' RACE reads, holding one entry per CDR3 protein. Among roughly 80,000 distinct CDR3 sequences listed, about 9.6% were seen once. Source material: whole blood. Receptors originate from an adult who was a healthcare worker with PCR-confirmed SARS-CoV-2 infection or an uninfected control (not recorded which).

There are a few counts of this clonotype. The rearrangement joins TRBV10-2 to TRBJ1-1; possibly TRBD1 for D (5 bases). The CDR3 loop spans 14 amino acids. The V and J ends lost 8 bases and 0 bases respectively, with 13 bases between them. CDR1 is WSHSY, CDR2 SAAADI, per germline. The CDR3 sequence is CASRGGILNTEAFF. For the CDR3, the DNA is TGCGCCAGCCGGGGGGGAATCCTGAACACTGAAGCTTTCTTT.

This clonotype occurred many times. V usage is TRBV9 and J usage is TRBJ2-7; no definite D call. The CDR3 is made up of 16 amino acids. The V end lost 0 bases, the J end lost 0 bases, and 13 bases lay between the germline ends. Looked up from germline, CDR1 is SGDLS and CDR2 is YYNGEE. The CDR3: CASSVDGGKASYEQYF. The CDR3 coding sequence is TGTGCCAGCAGCGTAGACGGCGGCAAAGCCTCCTACGAGCAGTACTTC.

This clonotype showed up many times. The V call is TRBV28, the J call TRBJ2-5, with 8 nucleotides matching TRBD2. The trim removed 2 bases at V and 4 bases at J, leaving 3 bases unmatched. The germline gives CDR1 MDHEN, CDR2 SYDVKM. The CDR3 loop spans 14 amino acids. CDR3 sequence: CASSLSREGETQYF. The CDR3 DNA sequence: TGTGCCAGCAGTTTAAGCCGGGAGGGAGAGACCCAGTACTTC.

This chain uses TRBV20-1 with TRBJ2-3, with unresolved D. The length of the CDR3 is 16 residues. Germline V CDR1 and CDR2: DFQATT, SNEGSKA (reference sequence). The ends were cut back, 0 bases at V and 0 bases at J, with 13 bases in the middle. CDR3 residues: CSARDLSPRSTDTQYF. The CDR3 DNA follows: TGCAGTGCTAGAGATCTAAGCCCCCGGAGCACAGATACGCAGTATTTT.

In its sample, this clonotype was seen many times. The chain links TRBV5-1 to TRBJ2-3; no reliable D call. CDR3 length: 14 amino acids. Germline values: CDR1 SGHRS, CDR2 YFSETQ. Trimming shortened V by 0 bases and J by 0 bases, and 5 bases separated the two germline ends. CDR3 sequence reads: CASSLESSTDTQYF. The DNA of the CDR3 is TGCGCCAGCAGCTTGGAATCTAGCACAGATACGCAGTATTTT.

CDR3 in DNA: TGTGCCAGCAGCTTAGCGGGACAGGGCCTTTACACCGGGGAGCTGTTTTTT. Protein sequence: CASSLAGQGLYTGELFF. The chain has TRBV7-8 and TRBJ2-2, with TRBD1 identical over 9 bases. J was trimmed by 3 bases and V by 0 bases; bases with no gene match: 5. Germline values: CDR1 SGHVS, CDR2 FQNEAQ. The CDR3 loop spans 17 amino acids.

This clonotype came up many times. This chain links TRBV18 with TRBJ2-2; 10 bases match TRBD1. Looked up from germline, CDR1 is KGHSH and CDR2 is LQKENI. The CDR3 loop spans 16 amino acids. J was trimmed by 4 bases and V by 3 bases; bases with no gene match: 5. The CDR3 is CASSPRDRGSTGELFF. DNA of the CDR3: TGTGCCAGCTCACCCAGGGACAGGGGAAGCACCGGGGAGCTGTTTTTT.

CDR3 sequence (DNA): TGCAGTGCTAGTCCGTCGTTAACAGAAGCTTTCTTT. It encodes CSASPSLTEAFF. J is TRBJ1-1 and V is TRBV20-1, with D hard to call. The CDR3 contains 12 residues. Germline loops: CDR1 DFQATT, CDR2 SNEGSKA (reference sequence). With 3 bases removed from V and 8 bases from J, the gap between germline ends came to 13 bases.

This clonotype has just a few counts. The V gene is TRBV20-1, the J gene TRBJ2-5, with 11 bases identical to TRBD2. Looked up from germline, CDR1 is DFQATT and CDR2 is SNEGSKA (reference sequence). The CDR3 is made up of 17 amino acids. The V gene end was trimmed by 0 bases and the J gene end by 4 bases; junction bases not matched to a gene: 10. The CDR3 is CSARDVLAGAFRETQYF. In DNA form, the CDR3 reads TGCAGTGCTAGAGATGTACTAGCGGGAGCTTTTCGAGAGACCCAGTACTTC.

Only a few counts were recorded for this clonotype. The chain couples TRBV7-9 to TRBJ2-2; 9 positions match TRBD1. The CDR3 totals 16 residues. Per the germline V gene, CDR1 is SEHNR and CDR2 is FQNEAQ (reference sequence). V lost 6 bases and J lost 1; bases outside the gene matches: 6. The CDR3 spells CASRLPGQGNTGELFF. In DNA form, the CDR3 reads TGTGCCAGCAGGTTACCGGGACAGGGGAACACCGGGGAGCTGTTTTTT.

This clonotype was counted ten times or more. The V and J genes are TRBV28 and TRBJ2-7, with TRBD1 identical over 7 bases. With 4 bases clipped from V and 2 bases from J, the junction kept 8 bases outside the gene matches. Germline CDR1 MDHEN, CDR2 SYDVKM. CDR3 length equals 15 residues. In DNA, the CDR3 is TGTGCCAGCAGTTCCCCGACAGGGTCCCCCTACGAGCAGTACTTC. Translating it yields CASSSPTGSPYEQYF.

This chain links TRBV27 with TRBJ1-6; D is unresolved. The V gene's germline CDR1 is MNHEY and CDR2 SMNVEV (reference sequence). V lost 7 bases to trimming and J lost 9 bases, with 13 bases between them. This CDR3 is built from 13 residues. The DNA of the CDR3 is TGTGCCAGCACCCCGGACCGAATTTCACCCCTCCACTTT. It encodes CASTPDRISPLHF.

The chain uses TRBV7-9 and TRBJ2-4; the match to TRBD1 covers 8 bases. CDR3 length: 20 residues. Germline trimming cut 1 base from V and 1 base from J; bases unmatched to any gene: 15. Germline CDR1 reads SEHNR; CDR2 reads FQNEAQ (reference sequence). The CDR3 protein is CASSLEGIVPQGAAKNIQYF. The CDR3, as DNA: TGTGCCAGCAGCTTAGAAGGGATAGTTCCGCAGGGGGCTGCCAAAAACATTCAGTACTTC. Combining the CDR3 with reference TRBV7-9 and TRBJ2-4 gives the whole variable domain DTGVSQNPRHKITKRGQNVTFRCDPISEHNRLYWYRQTLGQGPEFLTYFQNEAQLEKSRLLSDRFSAERPKGSFSTLEIQRTEQGDSAMYLCASSLEGIVPQGAAKNIQYFGAGTRLSVL.

Judged by abundance, this clonotype is medium-sized. V is TRBV6-5 and J is TRBJ2-1, with 12 nucleotides matching TRBD2. J gave up 3 bases and V 6 bases, and 3 bases lay outside the gene matches. This CDR3 has 15 amino acids. Per germline, CDR1 MNHEY and CDR2 SVGAGI. The CDR3 DNA sequence: TGTGCCAGCAGCAGACTAGCGGGGGACTACAATGAGCAGTTCTTC. It translates to CASSRLAGDYNEQFF.

This clonotype was observed at least ten times. J is TRBJ2-3 and V is TRBV7-9; 10 bases are shared with TRBD2. V lost 5 bases and J lost 7; bases outside the gene matches: 15. Per the germline V gene, CDR1 is SEHNR and CDR2 is FQNEAQ (reference sequence). The CDR3 contains 17 residues. CDR3 protein: CASSGPELAGKPYTQYF. Here the CDR3 DNA reads TGTGCCAGCAGCGGACCCGAACTAGCGGGAAAACCATATACGCAGTATTTT.

Only a few counts were recorded for this clonotype. This rearrangement joins TRBV5-1 to TRBJ1-1; D gene uncertain. Trimming removed 7 bases from V and 0 bases from J, with 13 bases in between. Germline V gives CDR1 SGHRS, CDR2 YFSETQ. The CDR3 consists of 14 residues. The CDR3 sequence: CASLEPGLNTEAFF. CDR3 bases: TGCGCCAGCCTGGAGCCCGGCCTGAACACTGAAGCTTTCTTT. Full variable domain (outside the CDR3, taken from reference TRBV5-1 and TRBJ1-1): KAGVTQTPRYLIKTRGQQVTLSCSPISGHRSVSWYQQTPGQGLQFLFEYFSETQRNKGNFPGRFSGRQFSNSRSEMNVSTLELGDSALYLCASLEPGLNTEAFFGQGTRLTVV.